These 26 T cell receptor beta chains share one sample of origin, sequenced in a study of T cells in lung cancer brain metastases. Using immunoSEQ multiplex PCR, the repertoire was profiled, and TCRdb retains in-frame clones only, with some absent. This sample has 4,500 or so clones, with around nine tenths found just once. Sequencing was performed on tumor tissue from the primary lung tumor. These receptors were taken from a woman between 50 and 59 years old with non-small cell lung cancer.

CDR3 sequence: CASSGTVQETQYF. Written as DNA, the CDR3 is TGTGCCAGCAGCGGGACAGTCCAAGAGACCCAGTACTTC. This rearrangement joins TRBV5-6 to TRBJ2-5, with 7 bases lining up with TRBD1. CDR1 is SGHDT, CDR2 YYEEEE, per germline. The CDR3 loop spans 13 amino acids. V trimming: 4 bases; J trimming: 1 base; junction bases outside the gene matches: 1. Together with reference TRBV5-6 and TRBJ2-5, the CDR3 gives the full variable domain: DAGVTQSPTHLIKTRGQQVTLRCSPKSGHDTVSWYQQALGQGPQFIFQYYEEEERQRGNFPDRFSGHQFPNYSSELNVNALLLGDSALYLCASSGTVQETQYFGPGTRLLVL.

Concerning this clone itself: The same CDR3 is also encoded by other DNA sequences in this sample. The V gene is TRBV25-1, the J gene TRBJ1-5; no definite D call. The germline V and J ends were trimmed by 2 bases and 5 bases, with 7 bases remaining between them. Germline CDR1 and CDR2: MGHDK and SYGVNS. There are 13 residues in the CDR3. The CDR3 DNA is TGTGCCAGCAGTGAACAAGCCCATCAGCCCCAGCATTTT. This encodes CASSEQAHQPQHF.

V and J are TRBV19 and TRBJ2-7; 7 nucleotides match TRBD1. CDR3 length: 17 amino acids. Germline CDR1 LNHDA, CDR2 SQIVND (reference sequence). V shed 6 bases and J 0 bases; nucleotides not matched to a gene: 14. The CDR3 DNA follows: TGTGCCAGTAGCACCCAACTCCGGGACAGTTACTCCTACGAGCAGTACTTC. It translates to CASSTQLRDSYSYEQYF. Supplemented by reference TRBV19 and TRBJ2-7, the full variable domain reads DGGITQSPKYLFRKEGQNVTLSCEQNLNHDAMYWYRQDPGQGLRLIYYSQIVNDFQKGDIAEGYSVSREKKESFPLTVTSAQKNPTAFYLCASSTQLRDSYSYEQYFGPGTRLTVT.

V and J are TRBV29-1 and TRBJ2-1; no reliable D call. The ends were cut back, 6 bases at V and 2 bases at J, with 14 bases in the middle. Germline V CDR1 and CDR2: SQVTM, ANQGSEA. The CDR3 extends over 14 amino acids. The CDR3 is CSVTGTTTYNEQFF. For the CDR3, the DNA is TGCAGCGTCACCGGAACAACAACCTACAATGAGCAGTTCTTC.

The V and J genes are TRBV19 and TRBJ2-2, with D possibly called TRBD1 or TRBD2 (5 bases each). CDR1 and CDR2 (germline): LNHDA, SQIVND (reference sequence). The CDR3 consists of 11 residues. Trimming took off 11 bases at V and 5 bases at J, with 9 bases between the two ends. As DNA, the CDR3 is TGTGCCGGGGGAAGGACCGGGGAGCTGTTTTTT. Amino acids: CAGGRTGELFF.

The rearrangement uses TRBV30 and TRBJ2-2, with 9 bases aligning to TRBD2. Germline assignment: CDR1 GTSNPN and CDR2 SVGIG (reference sequence). The V and J ends lost 3 bases and 6 bases, in that order; junction bases with no gene match: 8. This CDR3 has 15 residues. CDR3: CAWRVAGVNPGELFF. DNA for the CDR3: TGTGCCTGGAGGGTAGCGGGAGTAAACCCCGGGGAGCTGTTTTTT.

The chain joins TRBV2 to TRBJ1-2, with a weak D call TRBD1 (6 bases). V gave up 6 bases and J gave up 6 bases, with 11 bases separating them. This CDR3 has 12 residues. CDR1 and CDR2 (germline): SNHLY, FYNNEI. The CDR3 loop reads CASSVRDNGYTF. In nucleotides, the CDR3 is TGTGCCAGCAGCGTTCGGGACAATGGCTACACCTTC.

The chain couples TRBV15 to TRBJ2-1; 8 bases align to TRBD2. From germline, CDR1 is LNHNV and CDR2 YYDKDF (reference sequence). This CDR3 comprises 15 residues. V was clipped by 9 bases and J by 5 bases; unmatched bases: 12. The CDR3 loop reads CATTQPSGPNNEQFF. For the CDR3, the DNA is TGTGCCACGACACAACCTAGCGGGCCTAACAATGAGCAGTTCTTC.

The chain joins TRBV29-1 to TRBJ2-3, with 10 bases aligning to TRBD1. The CDR3 runs to 14 residues. J was trimmed by 4 bases and V by 7 bases; bases with no gene match: 8. Per germline, CDR1 SQVTM and CDR2 ANQGSEA. This CDR3 is CSAKTGGYSDTQYF. CDR3 DNA sequence: TGCAGCGCAAAGACAGGGGGCTACTCAGATACGCAGTATTTT.

J is TRBJ2-1 and V is TRBV4-2; D may be TRBD1 or TRBD2 (5 bases each). Germline V gene data show CDR1 as LGHNA and CDR2 as YNFKEQ. Trimming cost V 4 bases and J 6 bases, with 22 bases left between them. The CDR3 contains 17 residues. Written as DNA, the CDR3 is TGTGCCAGCAGCCGGTCCTCTGTCCCCGGGACCAGCAATGAGCAGTTCTTC. Protein sequence: CASSRSSVPGTSNEQFF.

This rearrangement joins TRBV7-2 to TRBJ2-2; D may be TRBD2 (6 bases). CDR1 and CDR2 from the germline V gene are SGHTA and FQGNSA. The length of the CDR3 is 15 residues. The V and J ends lost 2 bases and 7 bases respectively, with 14 bases between them. The CDR3 DNA reads TGTGCCAGCAGCTTAATGGAGCGGGCGGGCGGGGAGCTGTTTTTT. Its translation: CASSLMERAGGELFF.

The CDR3 protein is CASSCGRDGTEAFF. The CDR3 DNA reads TGTGCCAGCTCCTGCGGTCGGGACGGCACTGAAGCTTTCTTT. The gene calls are TRBV14 and TRBJ1-1, with D perhaps TRBD1 (5 bases). CDR3 length equals 14 residues. Germline values: CDR1 SGHDN, CDR2 FVKESK. Trimming cost V 8 bases and J 4 bases, with 17 bases left between them.

CDR3 DNA sequence: TGTGCCAGCAGCGTAGATCCCGGGAATACACCCCTCCACTTT. Its translation is CASSVDPGNTPLHF. The V and J genes are TRBV9 and TRBJ1-6; D gene uncertain. The CDR3 is 14 residues long. The ends were cut back, 0 bases at V and 11 bases at J, with 12 bases in the middle. Looked up from germline, CDR1 is SGDLS and CDR2 is YYNGEE. The full variable domain, rest sourced from reference TRBV9 and TRBJ1-6, is DSGVTQTPKHLITATGQRVTLRCSPRSGDLSVYWYQQSLDQGLQFLIQYYNGEERAKGNILERFSAQQFPDLHSELNLSSLELGDSALYFCASSVDPGNTPLHFGNGTRLTVT.

This sequence joins TRBV7-2 and TRBJ1-1; D unresolved. Germline assignment: CDR1 SGHTA and CDR2 FQGNSA. Trimming pared 2 bases from V and 1 base from J, leaving 5 bases between. There are 13 residues in the CDR3. CDR3 residues: CASSLNRNTEAFF. The CDR3, as DNA: TGTGCCAGCAGCTTAAACAGGAACACTGAAGCTTTCTTT.

This chain links TRBV9 with TRBJ1-3; TRBD1 matches at 7 bases. With 3 bases clipped from V and 0 bases from J, the junction kept 9 bases outside the gene matches. CDR1 is SGDLS, CDR2 YYNGEE, per germline. The CDR3 loop spans 17 amino acids. The CDR3, as DNA: TGTGCCAGCAGCGCCAGGGACAGCCGTTACTCTGGAAACACCATATATTTT. It yields the protein CASSARDSRYSGNTIYF.

The CDR3 spells CASSLGQRITGELFF. The CDR3 coding sequence is TGTGCCAGCAGCTTAGGTCAAAGAATCACCGGGGAGCTGTTTTTT. The chain combines TRBV7-9 with TRBJ2-2; D gene uncertain. Germline V gene data show CDR1 as SEHNR and CDR2 as FQNEAQ (reference sequence). The CDR3 has 15 residues. Trimming took off 1 base at V and 4 bases at J, with 10 bases between the two ends.

The rearrangement links TRBV4-2 to TRBJ1-6; the D is unclear. CDR1 LGHNA and CDR2 YNFKEQ come from the germline V gene. V lost 0 bases and J 6 bases, leaving 12 bases between the germline ends. This CDR3 has 16 residues. The CDR3: CASSQDRAVLNSPLHF. The CDR3 nucleotides read TGTGCCAGCAGCCAAGATCGGGCAGTTCTTAATTCACCCCTCCACTTT.

This clone was observed a single time. This chain joins TRBV9 and TRBJ1-3; no clear D. Germline V lookup: CDR1 SGDLS, CDR2 YYNGEE. The CDR3 covers 15 residues. V dropped 0 bases and J dropped 0 bases, with 7 bases sitting between them. CDR3 DNA: TGTGCCAGCAGCGTAGGACGGATCTCTGGAAACACCATATATTTT. It translates to CASSVGRISGNTIYF.

The rearrangement joins TRBV5-4 to TRBJ2-7; 10 bases fit TRBD2. The CDR3 spans 14 residues. Germline assignment: CDR1 SGHNT and CDR2 YYREEE (reference sequence). With 3 bases clipped from V and 4 bases from J, the junction kept 4 bases outside the gene matches. CDR3 sequence reads: CASSSSSGGYEQYF. In DNA form, the CDR3 reads TGTGCCAGCAGCTCATCTAGCGGGGGTTACGAGCAGTACTTC. The full variable domain, completed using reference TRBV5-4 and TRBJ2-7, is ETGVTQSPTHLIKTRGQQVTLRCSSQSGHNTVSWYQQALGQGPQFIFQYYREEENGRGNFPPRFSGLQFPNYSSELNVNALELDDSALYLCASSSSSGGYEQYFGPGTRLTVT.

In DNA, the CDR3 is TGTGCCAGCAGCCAAGGGGACTACGATAGCACAGATACGCAGTATTTT. Protein sequence: CASSQGDYDSTDTQYF. V and J are TRBV14 and TRBJ2-3; 7 bases align to TRBD2. This CDR3 is 16 amino acids long. The germline gives CDR1 SGHDN, CDR2 FVKESK. Unmatched junction bases numbered 4, after V lost 1 base and J lost 0 bases.

This clone was seen only a few times. J is TRBJ2-1 and V is TRBV7-2; D unresolved. Deletions cut 1 base from V and 6 bases from J, with 4 bases between. The CDR3 is made up of 12 amino acids. Germline V gene sequence: CDR1 SGHTA, CDR2 FQGNSA. CDR3 loop: CASSLVLNEQFF. The CDR3 coding sequence is TGTGCCAGCAGCTTAGTACTCAATGAGCAGTTCTTC.

On this clone itself: The identical CDR3 is also encoded by other nucleotide sequences in the sample. The chain uses TRBV10-3 and TRBJ2-1; D perhaps matches TRBD1 (6 bases). CDR3 length: 14 amino acids. Trimming left V 0 bases short and J 6 bases short, with 9 bases between. Germline CDR1 is ENHRY and CDR2 is SYGVKD. CDR3 protein: CAISESLDSNEQFF. DNA for the CDR3: TGTGCCATCAGTGAGTCATTGGACAGCAATGAGCAGTTCTTC.

The chain is built from TRBV5-4 and TRBJ2-3; D gene ambiguous. CDR1 is SGHNT and CDR2 is YYREEE in the germline V gene (reference sequence). V dropped 2 bases and J dropped 1 base, with 5 bases sitting between them. The CDR3 consists of 13 residues. CDR3 loop: CASSFSGTDTQYF. CDR3 bases: TGTGCCAGCAGCTTTTCGGGCACAGATACGCAGTATTTT. The variable domain in full, with the rest retrieved from reference TRBV5-4 and TRBJ2-3, is ETGVTQSPTHLIKTRGQQVTLRCSSQSGHNTVSWYQQALGQGPQFIFQYYREEENGRGNFPPRFSGLQFPNYSSELNVNALELDDSALYLCASSFSGTDTQYFGPGTRLTVL.

This chain joins TRBV19 and TRBJ1-1, with 8 bases matching TRBD1. This CDR3 region has 13 residues. Looked up from germline, CDR1 is LNHDA and CDR2 is SQIVND (reference sequence). The junction had 5 bases not matched to a gene; V was cut back by 3 bases and J by 8 bases. CDR3 sequence (DNA): TGTGCCAGTAGTATGGGCCGGACAGGGGAAGCTTTCTTT. Protein sequence: CASSMGRTGEAFF. Supplemented by reference TRBV19 and TRBJ1-1, the full variable domain reads DGGITQSPKYLFRKEGQNVTLSCEQNLNHDAMYWYRQDPGQGLRLIYYSQIVNDFQKGDIAEGYSVSREKKESFPLTVTSAQKNPTAFYLCASSMGRTGEAFFGQGTRLTVV.

V and J are TRBV2 and TRBJ2-1; D unclear. Trimming stripped 6 bases from V and 2 bases from J, with 14 bases between. CDR3 length: 15 amino acids. Germline lookup yields CDR1 SNHLY and CDR2 FYNNEI. CDR3 in amino acids: CASSFSDTPYNEQFF. CDR3 coding DNA: TGTGCCAGCAGCTTCAGCGACACCCCCTACAATGAGCAGTTCTTC. Complete variable domain (other parts from reference TRBV2 and TRBJ2-1): EPEVTQTPSHQVTQMGQEVILRCVPISNHLYFYWYRQILGQKVEFLVSFYNNEISEKSEIFDDQFSVERPDGSNFTLKIRSTKLEDSAMYFCASSFSDTPYNEQFFGPGTRLTVL.

This clone was observed a few times. This chain connects TRBV29-1 to TRBJ1-5, with a possible D match to TRBD1 (6 bases). This CDR3 has 13 amino acids. CDR1 SQVTM and CDR2 ANQGSEA come from the germline V gene. V lost 2 bases to trimming and J lost 5 bases, with 10 bases between them. The CDR3 coding sequence is TGCAGCGTTGAACAGGGGAGTGATCAGCCCCAGCATTTT. Residues: CSVEQGSDQPQHF.